The rows below give T cell receptor beta chains drawn from one sample of a study of blood T cell repertoires in COVID-19. Clones were sequenced by immunoSEQ multiplex PCR, and TCRdb holds only the in-frame ones, with some missing. There are hundreds of thousands of clones in the sample; 85% occur only once, and roughly 15% lies in the top ten. Source material: peripheral blood. The source is a human donor in a cohort sampled during active COVID-19. Each CDR3 is given with its conserved first and last residue. Each record gives: clone size, D gene, V gene, J gene, CDR3 protein, CDR3 DNA. D genes are given only for firm matches. The size of a clone is reported for some rows only, either as once, few or many, or as a class for expanded clones.

NA	TRBD2	TRBV5-6	TRBJ2-1	CASSLVAGNEQFF	TGTGCCAGCAGCTTGGTAGCGGGCAATGAACAGTTCTTC
NA	TRBD1	TRBV27	TRBJ1-4	CASSLTGDSFRSGKLFF	TGTGCCAGCAGTTTAACAGGGGATAGTTTTCGAAGTGGGAAACTGTTTTTT
NA	TRBD2	TRBV7-2	TRBJ2-1	CASSFDSGSSYNEQFF	TGTGCCAGCAGCTTCGATAGCGGGTCCTCCTACAATGAGCAGTTCTTC
once	NA	TRBV19	TRBJ2-7	CASSARHGEQYF	TGTGCCAGTAGTGCGAGACACGGCGAGCAGTACTTC
NA	NA	TRBV27	TRBJ1-6	CASRPGIAYNSPLHF	TGTGCCAGCAGGCCCGGGATCGCCTATAATTCACCCCTCCACTTT
NA	TRBD1	TRBV3-1/TRBV3-2	TRBJ2-2	CASSRTTGRGGELFF	TGTGCCAGCAGCCGCACGACAGGGCGAGGCGGGGAGCTGTTTTTT
NA	NA	TRBV10-1	TRBJ1-2	CASSPDRLRYTF	TGCGCCAGCAGTCCTGACAGGCTCCGCTACACCTTC
NA	NA	TRBV5-1	TRBJ1-1	CASSLGLGGGPNTEAFF	TGCGCCAGCAGCTTGGGGTTGGGGGGAGGACCGAACACTGAAGCTTTCTTT
once	TRBD2	TRBV19	TRBJ2-1	CASSGLGGNNEQFF	TGTGCCAGTAGTGGTTTGGGAGGGAACAATGAGCAGTTCTTC
NA	NA	TRBV11-2	TRBJ1-1	CASSLVRGHEAFF	TGTGCCAGCAGCTTAGTTAGGGGACATGAAGCTTTCTTT
NA	NA	TRBV5-1	TRBJ2-7	CASSLQGHNYEQYF	TGCGCCAGCAGCTTACAGGGACATAACTACGAGCAGTACTTC
few	NA	TRBV28	TRBJ2-3	CASSPPTAHTDTQYF	TGTGCCAGCAGTCCTCCGACAGCTCACACAGATACGCAGTATTTT
NA	NA	TRBV18	TRBJ1-6	CASSPDMTNSPLHF	TGTGCCAGCTCTCCGGACATGACCAATTCACCCCTCCACTTT
NA	NA	TRBV6-1	TRBJ1-1	CASSEYSYEAFF	TGTGCCAGCAGTGAATATAGCTACGAAGCTTTCTTT
NA	NA	TRBV30	TRBJ1-2	CAWSTLRGNTRGYTF	TGTGCCTGGAGTACCCTCCGCGGGAACACCAGAGGCTACACCTTC
NA	TRBD2	TRBV2	TRBJ2-1	CASRGLADYNEQFF	TGTGCCAGCAGGGGACTAGCGGATTACAATGAGCAGTTCTTC
NA	NA	TRBV20-1	TRBJ1-5	CSASVVQPQHF	TGCAGTGCGTCCGTCGTACAGCCCCAGCATTTT
once	NA	TRBV7-2	TRBJ1-2	CASSLSGYGYTF	TGTGCCAGCAGCTTATCAGGTTATGGCTACACCTTC
NA	TRBD2	TRBV5-5	TRBJ2-5	CASSSPVAGGVETQYF	TGTGCCAGCAGCTCGCCCGTGGCGGGAGGGGTGGAGACCCAGTACTTC
NA	NA	TRBV19	TRBJ1-1	CASSSQMNTEAFF	TGTGCCAGTAGCTCACAGATGAACACTGAAGCTTTCTTT
NA	NA	TRBV5-1	TRBJ2-1	CASSLSGGDNEQFF	TGCGCCAGCAGCTTGAGCGGTGGGGACAATGAGCAGTTCTTC
NA	NA	TRBV25-1	TRBJ2-7	CASSSGTFSGEQYF	TGTGCCAGCAGCTCCGGGACTTTTTCAGGCGAGCAGTACTTC
NA	NA	TRBV3-1/TRBV3-2	TRBJ2-5	CASSQVLETQYF	TGTGCCAGCAGCCAAGTTCTGGAGACCCAGTACTTC
NA	NA	TRBV7-9	TRBJ1-6	CASSFGGSPLHF	TGTGCCAGCAGCTTTGGCGGTTCACCCCTCCACTTT
NA	TRBD1	TRBV19	TRBJ1-2	CASRQGAGGYTF	TGTGCCAGTAGGCAGGGGGCGGGTGGCTACACCTTC
NA	NA	TRBV5-1	TRBJ1-4	CASSLDGPGGGQKLFF	TGCGCCAGCAGCTTGGATGGACCAGGAGGCGGGCAAAAACTGTTTTTT
NA	NA	TRBV4-3	TRBJ1-2	CASSQDRGVRANYGYTF	TGCGCCAGCAGCCAAGATCGAGGAGTCAGGGCCAACTATGGCTACACCTTC
NA	NA	TRBV5-1	TRBJ2-1	CASLDSSGNNEQFF	TGCGCGAGCCTGGATAGTAGCGGAAACAATGAGCAGTTCTTC
NA	NA	TRBV5-1	TRBJ1-2	CASSLGTGSNYGYTF	TGCGCCAGCAGCTTGGGAACCGGGTCGAACTATGGCTACACCTTC
NA	TRBD1	TRBV19	TRBJ1-1	CASTTTGINTEAFF	TGTGCCAGTACCACGACAGGGATTAACACTGAAGCTTTCTTT
NA	TRBD1	TRBV10-2	TRBJ1-1	CASSARGRTEAFF	TGCGCCAGCAGTGCCAGGGGGAGGACTGAAGCTTTCTTT
once	NA	TRBV5-5	TRBJ2-3	CASSFQDTQYF	TGTGCCAGCAGCTTTCAGGATACGCAGTATTTT
NA	NA	TRBV5-6	TRBJ1-6	CASSVGQPDSPLHF	TGTGCCAGCAGTGTGGGGCAGCCGGATTCACCCCTCCACTTT
NA	NA	TRBV12-3/TRBV12-4	TRBJ1-1	CASSVRGETEAFF	TGTGCCAGCAGTGTCAGGGGTGAGACTGAAGCTTTCTTT
NA	NA	TRBV7-2	TRBJ2-5	CASSFVGGGGQETQYF	TGTGCCAGCAGCTTTGTGGGGGGGGGCGGCCAAGAGACCCAGTACTTC
NA	NA	TRBV10-2	TRBJ1-1	CASSDSGLQNTEAFF	TGCGCCAGCAGTGATTCTGGACTTCAGAACACTGAAGCTTTCTTT
NA	NA	TRBV9	TRBJ2-1	CASSVELRSSYNEQFF	TGTGCCAGCAGCGTAGAGTTGCGGAGCTCCTACAATGAGCAGTTCTTC
NA	TRBD1	TRBV11-2	TRBJ2-5	CASSRDSPQETQYF	TGTGCCAGCAGCCGGGACAGTCCACAAGAGACCCAGTACTTC
NA	NA	TRBV3-1/TRBV3-2	TRBJ1-5	CASSLCAFQPQHF	TGTGCCAGCAGCCTTTGCGCCTTTCAGCCCCAGCATTTT
NA	NA	TRBV18	TRBJ2-7	CASSPPAVNEQYF	TGTGCCAGCTCACCACCGGCAGTAAACGAGCAGTACTTC
NA	TRBD1	TRBV3-1/TRBV3-2	TRBJ2-2	CASSQAGTGGYGELFF	TGTGCCAGCAGCCAAGCCGGGACAGGGGGCTACGGGGAGCTGTTTTTT
NA	NA	TRBV7-6	TRBJ2-3	CASSLVRDTQYF	TGTGCCAGCAGCTTGGTACGGGATACGCAGTATTTT
NA	NA	TRBV19	TRBJ1-5	CASSMYSGINQPQHF	TGTGCCAGTAGTATGTATTCAGGGATAAATCAGCCCCAGCATTTT
NA	NA	TRBV5-1	TRBJ2-7	CASSPGGSDYEQYF	TGCGCCAGCAGCCCGGGGGGCAGTGACTACGAGCAGTACTTC
once	NA	TRBV7-3	TRBJ2-6	CASSLTGGSGANVLTF	TGTGCCAGCAGCTTAACGGGGGGCTCTGGGGCCAACGTCCTGACTTTC
NA	TRBD2	TRBV4-3	TRBJ2-5	CASSQDQPGLAGQETQYF	TGCGCCAGCAGCCAAGATCAACCGGGACTAGCGGGACAAGAGACCCAGTACTTC
NA	NA	TRBV2	TRBJ2-3	CASNIFPDTQYF	TGTGCCAGCAATATCTTTCCCGATACGCAGTATTTT
NA	TRBD2	TRBV11-2	TRBJ2-3	CASRGVGGKTDTQYF	TGTGCCAGCAGGGGTGTGGGAGGGAAGACAGATACGCAGTATTTT